The 7 T cell receptor beta chains in this list originate from one sample, sequenced in a study of regulatory T cells in long-lasting Graves disease. CDR3-region Arm-PCR and iRepertoire HTBI primers produced the TCR beta libraries. TCRdb re-derived calls from the multiplex PCR reads in MiXCR, one entry per CDR3 protein. The sample carries roughly 450,000 distinct CDR3 sequences, around 20% recorded once. Regarding time point: persistent/refractory GD, antithyroid drugs over 5 years with positive TRAb. RNA from PBMCs was the source of the TCR library. The specimen comprised peripheral blood mononuclear cells (PBMCs), sampled when the disease was refractory, from a patient treated with antithyroid drugs. Receptors originate from a female donor with Graves disease.

V gene TRBV28 combines with J gene TRBJ2-1; 11 bases line up with TRBD2. The CDR3 covers 16 residues. Germline CDR1 reads MDHEN; CDR2 reads SYDVKM. The V segment lost 5 bases and the J segment 1 base; nucleotides outside the gene matches: 4. This CDR3 is CASSGRLAGSYNEQFF. CDR3 DNA: TGTGCCAGCAGTGGCCGACTAGCGGGGTCCTACAATGAGCAGTTCTTC. Looking up the rest from reference TRBV28 and TRBJ2-1 gives the full variable domain: DVKVTQSSRYLVKRTGEKVFLECVQDMDHENMFWYRQDPGLGLRLIYFSYDVKMKEKGDIPEGYSVSREKKERFSLILESASTNQTSMYLCASSGRLAGSYNEQFFGPGTRLTVL.

This clonotype came up many times. The V gene is TRBV28, the J gene TRBJ2-7; 8 bases align to TRBD1. The V and J ends lost 6 bases and 6 bases, in that order; junction bases with no gene match: 13. This CDR3 is 15 amino acids long. Germline V gene lookup returns CDR1 MDHEN and CDR2 SYDVKM. In DNA, the CDR3 is TGTGCCAGCAGGGCCTATCCGGGACAGGAGGGCGAGCAGTACTTC. It translates to CASRAYPGQEGEQYF.

This rearrangement joins TRBV18 to TRBJ2-7; D may be TRBD1 or TRBD2 (5 bases each). The CDR3 extends over 15 amino acids. In germline, CDR1 is KGHSH, CDR2 LQKENI. V was pared by 0 bases and J by 4 bases, with 13 bases between. The CDR3 nucleotides read TGTGCCAGCTCACCACCGGGGCGGGCCCCATACGAGCAGTACTTC. Translated, it gives CASSPPGRAPYEQYF.

This clonotype was counted ten times or more. The chain joins TRBV20-1 to TRBJ2-2; a possible D gene is TRBD2 (6 bases). V was pared by 6 bases and J by 0 bases, with 14 bases between. The CDR3 is 15 amino acids. Germline V gene sequence: CDR1 DFQATT, CDR2 SNEGSKA (reference sequence). The CDR3 coding sequence is TGCAGTGCGTGGAGGGTCAGGACGAACACCGGGGAGCTGTTTTTT. Protein sequence: CSAWRVRTNTGELFF.

This clonotype was counted many times. V gene TRBV6-1 combines with J gene TRBJ2-7, with 7 bases aligning to TRBD2. This CDR3 has 14 residues. Germline assignment: CDR1 MNHNS and CDR2 SASEGT. V shed 5 bases, J shed 2 bases, and the junction held 6 bases outside the gene matches. The CDR3 bases are TGTGCCAGCAGTCCCGTAGCGGGCCCCTACGAGCAGTACTTC. Amino acid sequence: CASSPVAGPYEQYF.

A note on this clonotype: Possible read error: a much larger clone is one base away. The chain has TRBV27 and TRBJ2-5; 9 nucleotides line up with TRBD1. The germline V gene has CDR1 MNHEY and CDR2 SMNVEV (reference sequence). This CDR3 is built from 15 residues. In DNA, the CDR3 is TGTGTCAGCAGTTCGCCGGGACAGGGTCAAGAGACCCAGTACTTC. Its protein is CVSSSPGQGQETQYF.

Many counts were recorded for this clonotype. The genes are TRBV12-3 or TRBV12-4 and TRBJ2-2, with D unresolved. Trimming stripped 2 bases from V and 2 bases from J, with 6 bases between. The CDR3 sequence is 14 residues long. This chain's CDR3 is CASSLMSNTGELFF. CDR3 bases: TGTGCCAGCAGTTTAATGAGTAACACCGGGGAGCTGTTTTTT.